These 28 T cell receptor beta chains came from one sample sequenced in a study of CXCR3-negative and CXCR3-positive naive CD8 T cells. Via 5' RACE with UMI labels, TRB cDNA libraries were prepared. Using the 5' RACE reads, TCRdb records one entry per CDR3 protein without DNA. This repertoire includes around 140,000 distinct CDR3 sequences. Sequencing was performed on naive CXCR3- CD8+ T cells from blood. Subset here: CD45RO-CCR7+CD27+CD95- naive CD8+ T cells lacking CXCR3 (TNR3-). The receptors stem from a human donor in good health. Some clones in this sample may be carry-over from other donors' samples.

The V call is TRBV3-1, the J call TRBJ1-5. CDR3 length equals 13 residues. Germline CDR1 reads LGHDT; CDR2 reads YNNKEL (reference sequence). The CDR3 loop is CASSQGTYQPQHF.

This chain joins TRBV6-2 or TRBV6-3 and TRBJ2-5; TCRdb reports TRBD1, a call that lacks DNA to check it against. This CDR3 contains 15 residues. Germline loops: CDR1 MNHEY, CDR2 SVGEGT. CDR3 amino acids: CASSPPRASGGTQYF.

The V and J genes are TRBV7-6 and TRBJ2-7; TCRdb indicates TRBD1, and absent DNA this call remains unverified. This CDR3 has 14 residues. Germline assignment: CDR1 SGHVS and CDR2 FNYEAQ. The CDR3 region is CASSLESGSYEQYF.

V usage is TRBV5-6 and J usage is TRBJ2-5; TCRdb's D gene call, TRBD1, goes unchecked for lack of DNA. The CDR3 runs 14 residues. Looked up from germline, CDR1 is SGHDT and CDR2 is YYEEEE. The CDR3 sequence: CASSHGTNGETQYF.

This chain uses TRBV6-2 or TRBV6-3 with TRBJ1-2. CDR1 and CDR2 (germline): MNHEY, SVGEGT. The CDR3 contains 16 residues. CDR3: CASSYSPLEGDYGYTF.

The chain links TRBV6-5 to TRBJ2-5; TCRdb reports TRBD1, a call that lacks DNA to check it against. The CDR3 is 13 residues long. Per germline, CDR1 MNHEY and CDR2 SVGAGI. The CDR3 loop reads CASRTGGPETQYF.

The V call is TRBV12-3 or TRBV12-4, the J call TRBJ2-7; TCRdb calls TRBD1, which cannot be checked without DNA. The CDR3 runs to 14 residues. The CDR3 protein is CASSFGTGGYEQYF.

The rearrangement links TRBV7-9 to TRBJ2-1; as DNA is missing, the TRBD2 call by TCRdb cannot be tested. The CDR3 has 16 amino acids. CDR1 SEHNR and CDR2 FQNEAQ come from the germline V gene (reference sequence). The CDR3 loop reads CASSYKLAGAHNEQFF.

The rearrangement links TRBV24-1 to TRBJ2-5; TCRdb gives TRBD1 as the D gene, but with no DNA this cannot be confirmed. CDR1 is KGHDR and CDR2 is SFDVKD in the germline V gene. The CDR3 runs to 16 residues. The CDR3 protein is CATSDFPGTGEETQYF.

CDR3 sequence: CASSPAGGVRYNEQFF. The chain employs TRBV5-1 and TRBJ2-1; the D call of TRBD2 rests on TCRdb alone, since no DNA is present to check it. Germline loops: CDR1 SGHRS, CDR2 YFSETQ. This CDR3 has 16 amino acids.

V gene TRBV15 combines with J gene TRBJ2-7; TCRdb's assignment of TRBD1 cannot be checked, as there is no DNA. The length of the CDR3 is 13 residues. Germline loops: CDR1 LNHNV, CDR2 YYDKDF (reference sequence). The CDR3 here is CATSRQTGSEQYF.

The chain couples TRBV7-7 to TRBJ1-2; without DNA, the TCRdb call of TRBD1 cannot be checked. The CDR3 runs 14 residues. CDR1 and CDR2 from the germline V gene are SSHAT and FNYEAQ (reference sequence). The CDR3: CASSLDRGNYGYTF.

The genes are TRBV20-1 and TRBJ2-2; TCRdb names TRBD1, which stays unverified in the absence of DNA. This CDR3 region has 15 residues. Germline CDR1 is DFQATT and CDR2 is SNEGSKA (reference sequence). CDR3 region: CSARDGLSDTGELFF.

The chain recombines TRBV5-1 with TRBJ2-1; TCRdb indicates TRBD1, and absent DNA this call remains unverified. This CDR3 spans 17 amino acids. The germline CDR1 and CDR2 sequences are SGHRS and YFSETQ. CDR3 sequence: CASSGGQTTIFYNEQFF.

This sequence joins TRBV12-3 or TRBV12-4 and TRBJ2-3; TCRdb reports TRBD2, a call that lacks DNA to check it against. This CDR3 is built from 20 residues. CDR3 sequence reads: CASSPAPGAASGRYTDTQYF.

This chain uses TRBV7-8 with TRBJ2-5; the TCRdb call, TRBD2, lacks DNA for checking. Germline V CDR1 and CDR2: SGHVS, FQNEAQ. This CDR3 is 15 amino acids long. CDR3 loop: CASSLNGGSYETQYF.

The chain has TRBV28 and TRBJ2-1. This CDR3 region has 15 residues. CDR1 is MDHEN, CDR2 SYDVKM, per germline. The CDR3: CASSTDPSSYNEQFF.

The chain is built from TRBV28 and TRBJ2-1. CDR1 is MDHEN, CDR2 SYDVKM, per germline. The CDR3 consists of 13 residues. This CDR3 reads CASSLWVYNEQFF.

The rearrangement joins TRBV11-3 to TRBJ2-1. This CDR3 contains 15 residues. In germline, CDR1 is SGHNT, CDR2 YENEEA. The CDR3 loop is CASSLLGSSYNEQFF.

The chain carries TRBV28 and TRBJ2-7. Germline V gives CDR1 MDHEN, CDR2 SYDVKM. The CDR3 extends over 13 amino acids. The chain's CDR3 is CASSLMDYYEQYF.

The chain recombines TRBV7-6 with TRBJ1-1; TCRdb proposes TRBD1, but this gene call is untestable without DNA. CDR1 is SGHVS and CDR2 is FNYEAQ in the germline V gene. There are 12 residues in the CDR3. The CDR3 loop is CASSLQGAEAFF.

The chain employs TRBV12-3 or TRBV12-4 and TRBJ1-1. The CDR3 has 16 residues. CDR3 region: CASSFLARGMNTEAFF.

This chain joins TRBV29-1 and TRBJ2-4; TCRdb names TRBD1, which stays unverified in the absence of DNA. The CDR3 totals 13 residues. Germline CDR1 and CDR2: SQVTM and ANQGSEA. Here the CDR3 reads CSVGPGTENIQYF.

The chain employs TRBV5-5 and TRBJ2-5; with no DNA, the TCRdb D assignment of TRBD1 cannot be verified. The CDR3 is made up of 15 amino acids. Germline CDR1 and CDR2: SGHKS and YYEKEE (reference sequence). CDR3 sequence reads: CASSLGGTGQETQYF.

The chain recombines TRBV5-6 with TRBJ2-2. The CDR3 loop spans 16 amino acids. Germline CDR1 reads SGHDT; CDR2 reads YYEEEE. CDR3 loop: CASSLGPGLSTGELFF.

The CDR3 protein is CASSFDLYNEQFF. V gene TRBV27 combines with J gene TRBJ2-1. This CDR3 has 13 amino acids. CDR1 and CDR2 from the germline V gene are MNHEY and SMNVEV (reference sequence).

The chain is built from TRBV5-1 and TRBJ1-2. The germline V gene has CDR1 SGHRS and CDR2 YFSETQ. CDR3 length: 14 residues. The CDR3 spells CASSLEGMALGYTF.

J is TRBJ2-5 and V is TRBV5-6; absent DNA, TCRdb's TRBD1 call cannot be checked. From germline, CDR1 is SGHDT and CDR2 YYEEEE. This CDR3 region has 14 residues. Here the CDR3 reads CASSDQGRGETQYF.